The next 17 T cell receptor beta chains were all read from a single sample in a study of cytomegalovirus exposure and HLA in healthy donors. PCR primers comprised 60 Vbeta and 13 Jbeta primers. Profiling relied on immunoSEQ multiplex PCR, and the TCRdb table lists in-frame clones only, not all of them. This sample yields about 160,000 clones, of which roughly 80% are seen a single time; roughly 2% belongs to the top ten. Sequenced sample: PBMCs. Receptors were obtained from a female donor in good health and CMV-seronegative.

This clone has only a few counts. V gene TRBV2 combines with J gene TRBJ1-1; TRBD1 might be the D (5 bases). From germline, CDR1 is SNHLY and CDR2 FYNNEI. V lost 8 bases and J 4 bases, leaving 14 bases between the germline ends. CDR3 length: 13 amino acids. CDR3 in DNA: TGTGCCAGCCGACTTGGCAGGGTCACTGAAGCTTTCTTT. Protein product: CASRLGRVTEAFF.

For the CDR3, the DNA is TGTGCCTCGACCGGGGGGACGGATCATGAGCAGTTCTTC. Amino acids: CASTGGTDHEQFF. This sequence joins TRBV30 and TRBJ2-1; 7 bases fit TRBD2. With V trimmed by 7 bases and J by 8 bases, 11 bases remained unmatched. Germline CDR1 reads GTSNPN; CDR2 reads SVGIG (reference sequence). The CDR3 is made up of 13 amino acids. Together with reference TRBV30 and TRBJ2-1, the CDR3 gives the full variable domain: SQTIHQWPATLVQPVGSPLSLECTVEGTSNPNLYWYRQAAGRGLQLLFYSVGIGQISSEVPQNLSASRPQDRQFILSSKKLLLSDSGFYLCASTGGTDHEQFFGPGTRLTVL.

V gene TRBV25-1 combines with J gene TRBJ2-1; the match to TRBD2 covers 12 bases. The CDR3 contains 16 residues. The germline V gene encodes CDR1 MGHDK and CDR2 SYGVNS. V lost 4 bases, J lost 4 bases, and 5 bases stayed unmatched. CDR3 in amino acids: CASSVGLAGQYNEQFF. The CDR3 nucleotides are TGTGCCAGCAGTGTCGGACTAGCGGGACAGTACAATGAGCAGTTCTTC.

The rearrangement links TRBV2 to TRBJ1-6; TRBD1 matches at 7 bases. After removal of 5 bases from V and 11 bases from J, the junction contained 3 bases not matched to a gene. Looked up from germline, CDR1 is SNHLY and CDR2 is FYNNEI. The CDR3 has 12 residues. Here the CDR3 reads CASSRDSAPLHF. Written as DNA, the CDR3 is TGTGCCAGCAGTCGGGACAGTGCACCCCTCCACTTT.

Written as DNA, the CDR3 is TGTGCCAGCAGTGAAGCCGGTCAGGCCTCTTATCAGCCCCAGCATTTT. It codes for CASSEAGQASYQPQHF. The chain carries TRBV6-1 and TRBJ1-5; unclear D gene. The germline V gene has CDR1 MNHNS and CDR2 SASEGT. Trimming removed 0 bases from V and 5 bases from J, with 14 bases in between. This CDR3 region has 16 residues.

The chain has TRBV6-5 and TRBJ2-7, with D unresolved. This CDR3 has 11 residues. The germline gives CDR1 MNHEY, CDR2 SVGAGI. The ends were cut back, 6 bases at V and 3 bases at J, with 6 bases in the middle. This CDR3 reads CASRENYEQYF. For the CDR3, the DNA is TGTGCCAGCAGGGAGAACTACGAGCAGTACTTC.

The V and J genes are TRBV29-1 and TRBJ1-3, with 8 bases fitting TRBD1. Trimming took 3 bases from V and 3 from J; bases not matched to a gene: 4. CDR3 size: 14 residues. Germline V gene lookup returns CDR1 SQVTM and CDR2 ANQGSEA. Here the CDR3 DNA reads TGCAGCGTTGACCCCGGGACAGGTGGAAACACCATATATTTT. Encoded protein: CSVDPGTGGNTIYF.

This chain joins TRBV6-6 and TRBJ2-1; D unresolved. Germline CDR1 is MNHNY and CDR2 is SVGAGI (reference sequence). This CDR3 region has 13 residues. V lost 7 bases and J lost 7, with 14 bases in between. The CDR3 spells CASNDGSLNEQFF. The CDR3 DNA is TGTGCCAGCAACGACGGGTCCTTAAATGAGCAGTTCTTC.

This clone has more than one count but fewer than ten. The chain carries TRBV6-5 and TRBJ1-1, with 7 bases aligning to TRBD1. J lost 2 bases, V lost 2 bases, and 8 bases had no gene match. Germline V CDR1 and CDR2: MNHEY, SVGAGI. This CDR3 is built from 16 residues. The CDR3 region has the DNA TGTGCCAGCAGTTACCTAGTCTCAGGGGGAAACACTGAAGCTTTCTTT. Its translation: CASSYLVSGGNTEAFF.

This clone turned up a few times. The J gene is TRBJ2-3, the V gene TRBV4-2; 7 bases fit TRBD1. The V segment lost 3 bases and the J segment 4 bases; nucleotides outside the gene matches: 7. The CDR3 extends over 15 amino acids. Per the germline V gene, CDR1 is LGHNA and CDR2 is YNFKEQ. The CDR3 nucleotides read TGTGCCAGCAGCCAGCGACAGGGCTTGTCAGATACGCAGTATTTT. This encodes CASSQRQGLSDTQYF.

This rearrangement joins TRBV11-3 to TRBJ2-1; weak D call: TRBD2 (5 bases). Trimming pared 1 base from V and 1 base from J, leaving 8 bases between. The germline V gene has CDR1 SGHNT and CDR2 YENEEA. This CDR3 contains 15 residues. The CDR3 protein is CASSLGGLSYNEQFF. CDR3 sequence (DNA): TGTGCCAGCAGCTTAGGCGGGTTATCCTACAATGAGCAGTTCTTC.

The chain links TRBV19 to TRBJ2-2, with 7 bases aligning to TRBD1. Trimming at V came to 4 bases and at J to 6 bases, leaving 11 bases not matched to a gene. Germline lookup yields CDR1 LNHDA and CDR2 SQIVND (reference sequence). The CDR3 has 16 residues. CDR3 sequence (DNA): TGTGCCAGTAGTACCCGTCCAGGGGGAACCGCCGGGGAGCTGTTTTTT. Protein sequence: CASSTRPGGTAGELFF.

The gene calls are TRBV15 and TRBJ1-4, with 7 bases fitting TRBD1. CDR1 and CDR2 from the germline V gene are LNHNV and YYDKDF (reference sequence). Trimming took 4 bases from V and 0 from J; bases not matched to a gene: 5. The CDR3 loop spans 16 amino acids. This CDR3 is CATSTGQTATNEKLFF. CDR3 DNA: TGTGCCACCAGCACGGGACAGACTGCAACTAATGAAAAACTGTTTTTT.

The chain carries TRBV5-8 and TRBJ2-1, with TRBD2 matching over 7 bases. V lost 0 bases to trimming and J lost 2 bases; unmatched junction nucleotides: 2. Looked up from germline, CDR1 is SGHTS and CDR2 is YDEGEE. This CDR3 is built from 15 residues. DNA of the CDR3: TGTGCCAGCAGCTTGGCGGGGAGGGCCTACAATGAGCAGTTCTTC. Residues: CASSLAGRAYNEQFF.

This rearrangement joins TRBV11-3 to TRBJ2-7; a possible D gene is TRBD2 (6 bases). Germline V CDR1 and CDR2: SGHNT, YENEEA. V gave up 0 bases and J gave up 5 bases, with 14 bases separating them. The CDR3 is made up of 15 amino acids. The CDR3 sequence: CASSLDGGGSDEQYF. As DNA, the CDR3 is TGTGCCAGCAGCTTAGACGGGGGAGGATCGGACGAGCAGTACTTC.

V usage is TRBV6-6 and J usage is TRBJ2-1; 11 bases match TRBD2. Germline values: CDR1 MNHNY, CDR2 SVGAGI (reference sequence). Trimming at V came to 5 bases and at J to 0 bases, leaving 3 bases not matched to a gene. The CDR3 runs to 16 residues. This CDR3 is CASSPLAGGSYNEQFF. Here the CDR3 DNA reads TGTGCCAGCAGTCCCCTAGCGGGGGGCTCCTACAATGAGCAGTTCTTC.

This clone came up a few times. V and J are TRBV2 and TRBJ2-3; 7 positions agree with TRBD2. Germline V gives CDR1 SNHLY, CDR2 FYNNEI. Losses at the gene ends were 7 bases for V and 6 bases for J; bases not matched to a gene: 13. This CDR3 is 15 amino acids long. The CDR3 coding sequence is TGTGCCAGCACCCGGCCAGCGGGGACGGGCGATACGCAGTATTTT. The encoded protein is CASTRPAGTGDTQYF.